These 11 T cell receptor beta chains were all obtained from the same sample, sequenced in a study of T-cell memory formation after mild COVID-19 (dated by TCRdb to about 2021). The receptor library was made with 5' RACE. The run used an Illumina NovaSeq 6000. TCRdb trimmed public reads at Q25 via fastp, called clones via MiXCR and kept in-frame beta chains. Here each entry gathers all rows of one CDR3 protein and keeps the most common genes and DNA. The sample yields around 470,000 distinct CDR3 sequences; about 20% were counted once. 7.5% to 10% of the sample goes to the ten largest clones. The sequenced material came from PBMCs or a T cell subset sorted from them (not recorded which). The receptors shown here come from an adult woman who had mild COVID-19 (a few samples of this study predate the infection). The sample titles of this study are shuffled in the database, so cell type and time point are left out; the donor was told from shared clones.

The V call is TRBV11-2, the J call TRBJ1-5; no reliable D call. This CDR3 region has 11 residues. V lost 5 bases, J lost 12 bases, and 11 bases lay in between. Looked up from germline, CDR1 is SGHAT and CDR2 is FQNNGV. The CDR3 reads CASSHDGLQHF. In DNA form, the CDR3 reads TGTGCCAGCAGCCACGACGGACTCCAGCATTTT.

The rearrangement links TRBV5-1 to TRBJ2-1, with TRBD2 matching over 8 bases. Germline lookup yields CDR1 SGHRS and CDR2 YFSETQ. Trimming took 6 bases from V and 7 from J; bases not matched to a gene: 9. The CDR3 is made up of 14 amino acids. The CDR3 region is CASKVSGSRNEQFF. CDR3 bases: TGCGCCAGCAAAGTCAGCGGGAGTAGGAATGAGCAGTTCTTC.

The CDR3 loop is CAWSLGGGHYGYTF. Written as DNA, the CDR3 is TGTGCCTGGAGTCTAGGGGGGGGTCACTATGGCTACACCTTC. V is TRBV30 and J is TRBJ1-2, with D maybe TRBD1 (6 bases). Germline CDR1 and CDR2: GTSNPN and SVGIG (reference sequence). Trimming stripped 2 bases from V and 3 bases from J, with 13 bases between. The length of the CDR3 is 14 residues.

CDR3 nucleotides: TGTGCCAGTAGTATTACGGGAGATAATTCACCCCTCCACTTT. This sequence encodes CASSITGDNSPLHF. The J gene is TRBJ1-6, the V gene TRBV19; no firm D call. V gave up 3 bases and J gave up 5 bases, with 8 bases separating them. The CDR3 extends over 14 amino acids. Germline V lookup: CDR1 LNHDA, CDR2 SQIVND (reference sequence).

This clonotype was counted at least ten times. The rearrangement joins TRBV5-1 to TRBJ2-5; D may be TRBD1 (5 bases). The CDR3 extends over 15 amino acids. CDR1 SGHRS and CDR2 YFSETQ come from the germline V gene. Trimming stripped 4 bases from V and 5 bases from J, with 18 bases between. Here the CDR3 DNA reads TGCGCCAGCAGCCTGGGTATCAGGGCAGCGGAGACCCAGTACTTC. This translates into CASSLGIRAAETQYF. Full variable domain (outside the CDR3, taken from reference TRBV5-1 and TRBJ2-5): KAGVTQTPRYLIKTRGQQVTLSCSPISGHRSVSWYQQTPGQGLQFLFEYFSETQRNKGNFPGRFSGRQFSNSRSEMNVSTLELGDSALYLCASSLGIRAAETQYFGPGTRLLVL.

The V and J genes are TRBV5-1 and TRBJ2-7; 13 nucleotides agree with TRBD2. The CDR3 spans 15 residues. Germline V gene data show CDR1 as SGHRS and CDR2 as YFSETQ. V shed 2 bases and J 4 bases; nucleotides not matched to a gene: 3. Here the CDR3 reads CASSFTSGRAYEQYF. CDR3 sequence (DNA): TGCGCCAGCAGCTTTACTAGCGGGAGGGCGTACGAGCAGTACTTC.

There are a few counts of this clonotype. The chain couples TRBV10-3 to TRBJ2-3; 8 positions match TRBD2. V lost 10 bases, J lost 3 bases, and 12 bases stayed unmatched. The CDR3 has 15 residues. The germline gives CDR1 ENHRY, CDR2 SYGVKD. The CDR3 coding sequence is TGTGCCACCCGGGGGGGGGCTGTCGGGACAGATACGCAGTATTTT. This gives the protein CATRGGAVGTDTQYF.

The genes are TRBV7-2 and TRBJ1-2; D remains ambiguous. Germline assignment: CDR1 SGHTA and CDR2 FQGNSA. Trimming took 1 base from V and 4 from J, leaving 16 bases between them. This CDR3 spans 16 amino acids. CDR3 DNA sequence: TGTGCCAGCAGCTTAGATGGAGGATCCCTTATCTATGGCTACACCTTC. Translating it yields CASSLDGGSLIYGYTF.

The table lists this clonotype with a few counts. This rearrangement joins TRBV7-9 to TRBJ2-3; TRBD2 matches at 7 bases. The germline gives CDR1 SEHNR, CDR2 FQNEAQ (reference sequence). With 5 bases clipped from V and 6 bases from J, the junction kept 14 bases outside the gene matches. The CDR3 is 16 residues long. CDR3 nucleotide sequence: TGTGCCAGCAGCCCCGGGGTAGCGGGTTTGTCGGATACGCAGTATTTT. Amino acids: CASSPGVAGLSDTQYF.

This clonotype appeared a few times. The J gene is TRBJ2-1, the V gene TRBV29-1; D gene uncertain. Trimming took off 6 bases at V and 6 bases at J, with 12 bases between the two ends. This CDR3 contains 12 residues. Germline V gene data show CDR1 as SQVTM and CDR2 as ANQGSEA. CDR3 in amino acids: CSVGLNANEQFF. CDR3 nucleotides: TGCAGCGTAGGTCTCAACGCCAATGAGCAGTTCTTC.

This clonotype was observed a handful of times. V usage is TRBV21-1 and J usage is TRBJ2-2. TRBV21-1 is designated a pseudogene. The CDR3 loop spans 15 amino acids. The CDR3 protein is CASIIAGWYTGELFF. CDR3 DNA sequence: TGTGCCAGCATCATAGCGGGATGGTACACCGGGGAGCTGTTTTTT.